The 26 T cell receptor beta chains listed next were all sequenced from one sample in a study of blood T cell repertoires in COVID-19. Generated by immunoSEQ multiplex PCR, the TCRdb table keeps only in-frame clones and is missing some. The sample contains about 120,000 clones, around 86% of which appear only once. The sequenced sample was peripheral blood. The receptors were gathered from a man aged 35-49 years with acute or convalescent COVID-19.

The rearrangement uses TRBV3-1 (or the pseudogene TRBV3-2) and TRBJ2-3; 9 bases are shared with TRBD2. Germline V CDR1 and CDR2: LGHDT, YNNKEL (reference sequence). The V segment lost 1 base and the J segment 4 bases; nucleotides outside the gene matches: 15. The CDR3 length is 19 residues. CDR3 region: CASSQARSRRGGAADTQYF. CDR3 DNA: TGTGCCAGCAGCCAAGCCCGATCTCGGCGCGGGGGGGCCGCAGATACGCAGTATTTT.

This chain uses TRBV19 with TRBJ1-1, with a possible D match to TRBD1 (5 bases). Trimming left V 3 bases short and J 0 bases short, with 17 bases between. The CDR3 spans 17 residues. CDR1 and CDR2 from the germline V gene are LNHDA and SQIVND (reference sequence). CDR3 sequence reads: CASSIARGQLMNTEAFF. As DNA, the CDR3 is TGTGCCAGTAGTATCGCTAGGGGCCAACTTATGAACACTGAAGCTTTCTTT.

This chain connects TRBV6-5 to TRBJ2-2; D is uncertain. CDR3 length: 14 residues. Germline CDR1 MNHEY, CDR2 SVGAGI. Deletions cut 8 bases from V and 1 base from J, with 11 bases between. The CDR3 DNA reads as TGTGCCAGCCGATGGCCCCTGAACACCGGGGAGCTGTTTTTT. This encodes CASRWPLNTGELFF.

V usage is TRBV7-6 and J usage is TRBJ1-4; D uncertain. The CDR3 has 14 amino acids. The germline gives CDR1 SGHVS, CDR2 FNYEAQ. V was trimmed by 1 base and J by 3 bases, leaving 6 bases between them. CDR3 in amino acids: CASSLEESNEKLFF. CDR3 sequence (DNA): TGTGCCAGCAGCTTAGAGGAGTCTAATGAAAAACTGTTTTTT.

The rearrangement links TRBV10-3 to TRBJ2-3, with 10 bases identical to TRBD2. Germline CDR1 and CDR2: ENHRY and SYGVKD. J was trimmed by 3 bases and V by 8 bases; bases with no gene match: 8. CDR3 size: 15 residues. The CDR3 here is CAIRATSGVTDTQYF. Written as DNA, the CDR3 is TGTGCCATCCGGGCCACTAGCGGGGTTACAGATACGCAGTATTTT.

This clone was recorded a few times. V gene TRBV7-2 combines with J gene TRBJ1-1; D ambiguous. The CDR3 sequence is 15 residues long. CDR1 SGHTA and CDR2 FQGNSA come from the germline V gene. Trimming left V 7 bases short and J 5 bases short, with 20 bases between. The CDR3 sequence is CASIPRLFAITEAFF. DNA of the CDR3: TGTGCCAGCATCCCCCGTCTTTTCGCGATTACTGAAGCTTTCTTT.

J is TRBJ2-3 and V is TRBV2; 9 positions agree with TRBD1. The CDR3 length is 14 residues. J lost 4 bases, V lost 7 bases, and 6 bases had no gene match. The germline gives CDR1 SNHLY, CDR2 FYNNEI. CDR3 bases: TGTGCCAGCAACAACAGGGGGCGACCAGATACGCAGTATTTT. It specifies CASNNRGRPDTQYF.

The V and J genes are TRBV15 and TRBJ1-3; 8 nucleotides agree with TRBD1. Germline CDR1 reads LNHNV; CDR2 reads YYDKDF (reference sequence). The CDR3 is 16 residues long. Unmatched junction bases numbered 2, after V lost 0 bases and J lost 1 base. CDR3 sequence: CATSRDQGASGNTIYF. The DNA for the CDR3 is TGTGCCACCAGCAGAGATCAGGGGGCATCTGGAAACACCATATATTTT.

V and J are TRBV3-1 (or the pseudogene TRBV3-2) and TRBJ2-5; D might be TRBD2 (5 bases). The CDR3 has 14 amino acids. The ends were cut back, 7 bases at V and 2 bases at J, with 14 bases in the middle. The germline CDR1 and CDR2 sequences are LGHDT and YNNKEL (reference sequence). The CDR3 sequence is CASTPGLYQETQYF. CDR3 sequence (DNA): TGTGCCAGCACCCCTGGACTTTATCAAGAGACCCAGTACTTC.

V is TRBV18 and J is TRBJ2-3; 13 positions match TRBD2. The CDR3 consists of 17 residues. J was trimmed by 3 bases and V by 8 bases; bases with no gene match: 11. CDR1 is KGHSH, CDR2 LQKENI, per germline. Here the CDR3 reads CASQGTSGTPRTDTQYF. The DNA of the CDR3 is TGTGCCAGCCAAGGGACTAGCGGGACCCCGAGAACAGATACGCAGTATTTT. The variable domain in full, with the rest retrieved from reference TRBV18 and TRBJ2-3, is NAGVMQNPRHLVRRRGQEARLRCSPMKGHSHVYWYRQLPEEGLKFMVYLQKENIIDESGMPKERFSAEFPKEGPSILRIQQVVRGDSAAYFCASQGTSGTPRTDTQYFGPGTRLTVL.

This clone appeared a few times. The rearrangement links TRBV6-6 to TRBJ1-5; 8 bases are a match to TRBD1. Germline V lookup: CDR1 MNHNY, CDR2 SVGAGI (reference sequence). This CDR3 contains 16 residues. J was trimmed by 7 bases and V by 4 bases; bases with no gene match: 12. CDR3 sequence (DNA): TGTGCCAGCAGTTCCTTACCCGGACAGGGCGGCCAGCCCCAGCATTTT. Protein sequence: CASSSLPGQGGQPQHF.

The gene calls are TRBV29-1 and TRBJ2-7, with 9 bases aligning to TRBD1. J lost 0 bases, V lost 6 bases, and 12 bases had no gene match. The V gene's germline CDR1 is SQVTM and CDR2 ANQGSEA. The CDR3 is made up of 16 amino acids. CDR3: CSVSGQGISSSYEQYF. The CDR3 region has the DNA TGCAGCGTCTCGGGACAGGGAATAAGTAGCTCCTACGAGCAGTACTTC.

The CDR3 sequence: CASSRQGENYGYTF. The CDR3 nucleotides read TGTGCCAGTAGTAGGCAGGGGGAGAACTATGGCTACACCTTC. This chain uses TRBV19 with TRBJ1-2; 7 nucleotides align to TRBD1. Losses at the gene ends were 4 bases for V and 2 bases for J; bases not matched to a gene: 4. Germline values: CDR1 LNHDA, CDR2 SQIVND (reference sequence). The CDR3 spans 14 residues. Full variable domain (outside the CDR3, taken from reference TRBV19 and TRBJ1-2): DGGITQSPKYLFRKEGQNVTLSCEQNLNHDAMYWYRQDPGQGLRLIYYSQIVNDFQKGDIAEGYSVSREKKESFPLTVTSAQKNPTAFYLCASSRQGENYGYTFGSGTRLTVV.

The chain uses TRBV5-6 and TRBJ1-5; D unresolved. The ends were cut back, 4 bases at V and 0 bases at J, with 5 bases in the middle. The CDR3 loop spans 13 amino acids. The germline gives CDR1 SGHDT, CDR2 YYEEEE. CDR3 region: CASSAYSNQPQHF. CDR3 in DNA: TGTGCCAGCAGCGCGTATAGCAATCAGCCCCAGCATTTT.

This clone was observed once. The chain joins TRBV6-6 to TRBJ2-1; 9 bases map to TRBD1. J lost 7 bases, V lost 4 bases, and 8 bases had no gene match. The germline gives CDR1 MNHNY, CDR2 SVGAGI (reference sequence). This CDR3 has 15 residues. CDR3 residues: CASSSPDRGSNEQFF. The CDR3 nucleotides read TGTGCCAGCAGTTCGCCGGACAGGGGTTCGAATGAGCAGTTCTTC.

The V call is TRBV19, the J call TRBJ1-6; perhaps TRBD1 as D (6 bases). Trimming removed 3 bases from V and 10 bases from J, with 10 bases in between. The germline gives CDR1 LNHDA, CDR2 SQIVND (reference sequence). CDR3 length: 13 residues. This chain's CDR3 is CASSIDRHSPLHF. In DNA form, the CDR3 reads TGTGCCAGTAGTATTGACAGGCACTCACCCCTCCACTTT.

This sequence joins TRBV14 and TRBJ1-2; D unclear. V shed 1 base and J shed 7 bases, with 10 bases lying between them. From germline, CDR1 is SGHDN and CDR2 FVKESK. The CDR3 runs 13 residues. For the CDR3, the DNA is TGTGCCAGCAGCCAAGGGGGTCGGGGTGGCTACACCTTC. The encoded protein is CASSQGGRGGYTF.

The rearrangement joins TRBV2 to TRBJ1-4; TRBD1 matches 7 bases. In germline, CDR1 is SNHLY, CDR2 FYNNEI. This CDR3 has 15 residues. V lost 3 bases, J lost 5 bases, and 6 bases stayed unmatched. The DNA of the CDR3 is TGTGCCAGCAGTGAGGGGACAGAGACCAATGAAAAACTGTTTTTT. Translation gives CASSEGTETNEKLFF.

This clone came up a few times. V gene TRBV7-9 combines with J gene TRBJ2-1, with a possible D match to TRBD2 (5 bases). Trimming cost V 2 bases and J 6 bases, with 14 bases left between them. The germline V gene has CDR1 SEHNR and CDR2 FQNEAQ (reference sequence). The CDR3 length is 15 residues. CDR3 in DNA: TGTGCCAGCAGCTTATTAAGCGGTACCATCAATGAGCAGTTCTTC. Protein sequence: CASSLLSGTINEQFF.

This chain joins TRBV5-1 and TRBJ1-3; D is undetermined. Germline CDR1 SGHRS, CDR2 YFSETQ. This CDR3 is built from 15 residues. V dropped 1 base and J dropped 0 bases, with 8 bases sitting between them. CDR3 in amino acids: CASSLTPSSGNTIYF. Here the CDR3 DNA reads TGCGCCAGCAGCTTGACCCCGAGCTCTGGAAACACCATATATTTT.

The chain joins TRBV4-1 to TRBJ2-1, with 8 nucleotides matching TRBD2. CDR3 length: 14 amino acids. The germline CDR1 and CDR2 sequences are MGHRA and YSYEKL. V dropped 0 bases and J dropped 10; count of bases not matched to a gene: 5. The CDR3 nucleotides read TGCGCCAGCAGCCAAGAGGGAGGCGGGGGGGAGCAGTTCTTC. Its protein product is CASSQEGGGGEQFF.

The CDR3 nucleotides read TGCGCCAGCAGCTTAAGGGCAGGGGGGCCTGAAGCTTTCTTT. Protein product: CASSLRAGGPEAFF. The genes are TRBV5-1 and TRBJ1-1; 7 positions match TRBD1. The J segment lost 6 bases and the V segment lost 2 bases, leaving 7 bases of the junction unmatched. Germline loops: CDR1 SGHRS, CDR2 YFSETQ. The CDR3 contains 14 residues.

This sequence joins TRBV9 and TRBJ2-1, with 10 bases matching TRBD1. The trim removed 4 bases at V and 9 bases at J, leaving 10 bases unmatched. Germline-derived CDR1 and CDR2 are SGDLS and YYNGEE. The CDR3 is made up of 15 amino acids. CDR3 residues: CASSFRQGAHSEQFF. In nucleotides, the CDR3 is TGTGCCAGCAGCTTCCGACAGGGGGCGCATAGTGAGCAGTTCTTC.

The J gene is TRBJ1-3, the V gene TRBV25-1; D might be TRBD1 (6 bases). Germline loops: CDR1 MGHDK, CDR2 SYGVNS. V lost 5 bases to trimming and J lost 0 bases, with 11 bases between them. This CDR3 is 15 amino acids long. CDR3 sequence reads: CASSPPGHSGNTIYF. In DNA, the CDR3 is TGTGCCAGCAGTCCCCCGGGACACTCTGGAAACACCATATATTTT. The full variable domain, in which reference TRBV25-1 and TRBJ1-3 provide the parts outside the CDR3, is EADIYQTPRYLVIGTGKKITLECSQTMGHDKMYWYQQDPGMELHLIHYSYGVNSTEKGDLSSESTVSRIRTEHFPLTLESARPSHTSQYLCASSPPGHSGNTIYFGEGSWLTVV.

CDR3: CASSQDPAGSDNEQFF. The DNA for the CDR3 is TGCGCCAGCAGCCAAGATCCGGCGGGGTCCGACAATGAGCAGTTCTTC. The chain has TRBV4-3 and TRBJ2-1; D perhaps matches TRBD2 (6 bases). The V gene's germline CDR1 is LGHNA and CDR2 YSLEER. The CDR3 consists of 16 residues. Trimming removed 0 bases from V and 5 bases from J, with 14 bases in between.

The rearrangement uses TRBV5-1 and TRBJ2-3; 7 nucleotides line up with TRBD2. Germline CDR1 and CDR2: SGHRS and YFSETQ. V trimming: 7 bases; J trimming: 2 bases; junction bases outside the gene matches: 4. CDR3 size: 13 residues. The CDR3 DNA sequence: TGCGCCAGCGGGAGCGGGAACACAGATACGCAGTATTTT. Protein sequence: CASGSGNTDTQYF.